A single sample is the source of the 3 T cell receptor beta chains below, sequenced in a study of identifying expanded T cells in peripheral blood. Measured with immunoSEQ multiplex PCR; TCRdb has only the in-frame clones, and not every one. In the table there are around 95,000 clones, roughly 88% of which are singletons. Material for sequencing was blood. The receptors derive from a person aged 18-70 years in good health.

The rearrangement links TRBV30 to TRBJ2-5; 12 bases align to TRBD1. Germline V gene lookup returns CDR1 GTSNPN and CDR2 SVGIG (reference sequence). V lost 3 bases, J lost 2 bases, and 7 bases stayed unmatched. The CDR3 has 16 residues. The CDR3 DNA follows: TGTGCCTGGAGCCCCGGGACAGGGGGCTTACAAGAGACCCAGTACTTC. Translated: CAWSPGTGGLQETQYF.

V usage is TRBV6-6 and J usage is TRBJ2-7; 7 bases are a match to TRBD1. The CDR3 spans 14 residues. CDR1 is MNHNY, CDR2 SVGAGI, per germline (reference sequence). Trimming at V came to 0 bases and at J to 6 bases, leaving 5 bases not matched to a gene. CDR3 region: CASSYSPTGFEQYF. The CDR3 coding sequence is TGTGCCAGCAGTTACTCCCCGACAGGGTTCGAGCAGTACTTC.

This clone was observed a single time. The V gene is TRBV13, the J gene TRBJ1-2; no firm D call. CDR1 and CDR2 from the germline V gene are PRHDT and FYEKMQ (reference sequence). The CDR3 contains 13 residues. V lost 3 bases and J lost 3, with 8 bases in between. The CDR3 sequence is CASSFQQDYGYTF. As DNA, the CDR3 is TGTGCCAGCAGCTTTCAACAAGACTATGGCTACACCTTC. Drawing the rest from reference TRBV13 and TRBJ1-2, the complete variable domain is AAGVIQSPRHLIKEKRETATLKCYPIPRHDTVYWYQQGPGQDPQFLISFYEKMQSDKGSIPDRFSAQQFSDYHSELNMSSLELGDSALYFCASSFQQDYGYTFGSGTRLTVV.